This TCR beta chain was sequenced for a study of T cell repertoires in cytomegalovirus infection. At least ten counts were recorded for this clonotype. What it binds is unknown. Between the trimmed V and J ends, which lost 8 bases and 2 bases, there was a span of 7 bases. Germline V CDR1 and CDR2: MNHEY, SMNVEV (reference sequence). This CDR3 contains 12 residues. One entry per CDR3 protein, called by TCRdb with MiXCR from the reads. The sample comprises more than 110,000 distinct CDR3 sequences, roughly a third of which are singletons, and 45% to 60% rests with the top ten. This receptor was taken from a human donor in good health (CMV status not recorded). Some clones in this sample may be carry-over from other donors' samples. Sample: CD8+ T cells from cultured PBMCs, taken from culture after CMV antigen stimulation. The chain is built from TRBV27 and TRBJ1-5, with D unclear. As DNA, the CDR3 is TGTGCCAGCCGGAGGGGCAATCAGCCCCAGCATTTT. It codes for CASRRGNQPQHF.